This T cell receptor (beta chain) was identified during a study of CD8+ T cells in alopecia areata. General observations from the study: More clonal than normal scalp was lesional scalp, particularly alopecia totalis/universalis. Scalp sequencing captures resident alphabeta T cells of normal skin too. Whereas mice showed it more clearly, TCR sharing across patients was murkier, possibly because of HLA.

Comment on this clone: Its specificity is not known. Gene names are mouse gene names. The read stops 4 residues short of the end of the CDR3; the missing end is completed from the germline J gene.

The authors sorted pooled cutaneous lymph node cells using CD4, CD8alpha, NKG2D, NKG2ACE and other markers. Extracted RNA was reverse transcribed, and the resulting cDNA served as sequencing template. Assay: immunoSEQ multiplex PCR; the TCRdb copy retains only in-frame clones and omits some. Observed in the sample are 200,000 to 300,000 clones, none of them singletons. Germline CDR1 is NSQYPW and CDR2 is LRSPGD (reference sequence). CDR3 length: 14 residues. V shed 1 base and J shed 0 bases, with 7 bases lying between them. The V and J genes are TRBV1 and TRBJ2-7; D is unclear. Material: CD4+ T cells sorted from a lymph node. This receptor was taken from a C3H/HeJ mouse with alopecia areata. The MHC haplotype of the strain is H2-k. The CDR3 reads CTCSAVAGSYEQYF. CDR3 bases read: TGCACCTGCAGTGCAGTCGCTGGCTCCTAT.